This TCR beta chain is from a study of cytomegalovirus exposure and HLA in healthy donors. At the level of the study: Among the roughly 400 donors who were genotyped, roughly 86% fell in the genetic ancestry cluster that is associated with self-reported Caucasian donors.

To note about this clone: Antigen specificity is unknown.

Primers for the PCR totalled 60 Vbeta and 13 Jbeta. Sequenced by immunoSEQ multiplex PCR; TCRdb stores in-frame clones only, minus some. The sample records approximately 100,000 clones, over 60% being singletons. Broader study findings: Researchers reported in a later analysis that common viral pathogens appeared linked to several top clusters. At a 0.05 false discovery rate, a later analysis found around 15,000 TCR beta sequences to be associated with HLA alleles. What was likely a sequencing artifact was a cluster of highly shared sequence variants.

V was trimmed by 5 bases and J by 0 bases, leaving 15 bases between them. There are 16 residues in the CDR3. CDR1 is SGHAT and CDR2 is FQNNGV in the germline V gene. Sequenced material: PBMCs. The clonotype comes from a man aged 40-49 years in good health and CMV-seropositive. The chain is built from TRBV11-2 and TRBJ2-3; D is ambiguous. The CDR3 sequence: CASSQNLQPSTDTQYF. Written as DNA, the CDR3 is TGTGCCAGCAGCCAGAATCTACAGCCGAGCACAGATACGCAGTATTTT.